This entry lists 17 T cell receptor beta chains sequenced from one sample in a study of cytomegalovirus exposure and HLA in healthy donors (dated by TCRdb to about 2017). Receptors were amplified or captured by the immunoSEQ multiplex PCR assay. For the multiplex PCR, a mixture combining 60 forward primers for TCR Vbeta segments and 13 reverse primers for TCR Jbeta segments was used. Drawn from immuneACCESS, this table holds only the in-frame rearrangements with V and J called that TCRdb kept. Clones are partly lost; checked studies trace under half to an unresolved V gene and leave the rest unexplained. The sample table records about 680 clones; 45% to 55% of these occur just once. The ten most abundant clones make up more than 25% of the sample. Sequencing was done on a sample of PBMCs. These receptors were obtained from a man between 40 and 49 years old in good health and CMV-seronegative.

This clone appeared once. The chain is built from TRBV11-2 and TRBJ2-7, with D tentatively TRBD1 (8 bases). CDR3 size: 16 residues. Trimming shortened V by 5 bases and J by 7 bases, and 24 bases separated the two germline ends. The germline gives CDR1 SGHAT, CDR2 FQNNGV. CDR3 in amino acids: CASSLQGGYRTGEQYF. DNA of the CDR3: TGTGCCAGCAGCCTACAGGGGGGGTACAGGACGGGTGAGCAGTACTTC.

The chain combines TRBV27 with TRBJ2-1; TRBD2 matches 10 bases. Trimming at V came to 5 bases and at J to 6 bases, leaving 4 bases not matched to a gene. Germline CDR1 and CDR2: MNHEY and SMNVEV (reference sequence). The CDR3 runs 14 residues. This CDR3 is CASSPRTSGNEQFF. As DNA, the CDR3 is TGTGCCAGCAGTCCTAGGACTAGCGGCAATGAGCAGTTCTTC.

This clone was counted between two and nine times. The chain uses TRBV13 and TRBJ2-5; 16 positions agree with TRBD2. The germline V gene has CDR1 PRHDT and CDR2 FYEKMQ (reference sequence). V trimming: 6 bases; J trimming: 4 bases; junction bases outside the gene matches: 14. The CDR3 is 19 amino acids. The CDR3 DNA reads TGTGCCAGCAGGACAGGTTCGGGACTAGCGGGAGGGCCTCGAGAGACCCAGTACTTC. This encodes CASRTGSGLAGGPRETQYF.

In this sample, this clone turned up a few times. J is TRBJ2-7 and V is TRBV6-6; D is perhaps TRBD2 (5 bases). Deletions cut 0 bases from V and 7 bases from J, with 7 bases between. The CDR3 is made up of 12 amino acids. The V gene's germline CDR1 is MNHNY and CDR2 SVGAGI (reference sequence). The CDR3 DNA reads TGTGCCAGCAGTTACTCCTCGGGGGAGCAGTACTTC. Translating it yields CASSYSSGEQYF.

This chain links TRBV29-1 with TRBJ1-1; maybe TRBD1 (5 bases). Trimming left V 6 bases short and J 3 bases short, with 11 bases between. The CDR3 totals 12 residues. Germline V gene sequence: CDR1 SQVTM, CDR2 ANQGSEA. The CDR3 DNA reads TGCAGCGTCAAGTCAGGGTACACTGAAGCTTTCTTT. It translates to CSVKSGYTEAFF.

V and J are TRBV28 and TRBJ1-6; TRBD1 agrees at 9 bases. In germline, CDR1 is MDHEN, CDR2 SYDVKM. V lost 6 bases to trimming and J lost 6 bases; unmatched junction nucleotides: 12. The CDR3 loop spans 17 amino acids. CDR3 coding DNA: TGTGCCAGCAGGCCGCACGACAGGGGGAAGGGTAATTCACCCCTCCACTTT. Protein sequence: CASRPHDRGKGNSPLHF.

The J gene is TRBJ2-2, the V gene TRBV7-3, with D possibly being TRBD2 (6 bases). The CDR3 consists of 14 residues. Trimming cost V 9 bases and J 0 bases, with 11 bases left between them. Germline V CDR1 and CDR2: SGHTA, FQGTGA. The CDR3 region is CASGWDSNTGELFF. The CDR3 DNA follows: TGTGCCAGTGGTTGGGACTCGAACACCGGGGAGCTGTTTTTT.

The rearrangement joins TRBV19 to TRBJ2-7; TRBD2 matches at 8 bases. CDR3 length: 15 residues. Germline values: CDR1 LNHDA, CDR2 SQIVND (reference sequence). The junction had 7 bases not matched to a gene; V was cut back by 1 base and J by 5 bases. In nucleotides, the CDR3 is TGTGCCAGTAGTATAGGTAATAGCGGGAACCACGAGCAGTACTTC. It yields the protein CASSIGNSGNHEQYF.

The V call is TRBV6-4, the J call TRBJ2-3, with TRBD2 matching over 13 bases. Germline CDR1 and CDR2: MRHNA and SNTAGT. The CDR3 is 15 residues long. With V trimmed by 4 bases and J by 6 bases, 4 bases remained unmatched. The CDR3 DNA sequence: TGTGCCAGCAGTGGGACTAGCGGGAGTCATGATACGCAGTATTTT. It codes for CASSGTSGSHDTQYF.

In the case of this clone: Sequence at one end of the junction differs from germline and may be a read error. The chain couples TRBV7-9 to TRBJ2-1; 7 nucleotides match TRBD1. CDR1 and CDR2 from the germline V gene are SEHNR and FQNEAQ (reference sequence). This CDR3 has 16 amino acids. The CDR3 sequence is CSSSPTRGTVYNEQFF. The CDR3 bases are TGTTCCAGCAGCCCGACCCGAGGGACAGTTTACAATGAGCAGTTCTTC.

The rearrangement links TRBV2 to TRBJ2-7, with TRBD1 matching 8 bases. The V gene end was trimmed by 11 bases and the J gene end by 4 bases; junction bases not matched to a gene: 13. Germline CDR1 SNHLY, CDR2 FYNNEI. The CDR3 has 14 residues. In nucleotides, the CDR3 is TGTGCCTCAAAGGACAGGGATAATTTGTACGAGCAGTACTTC. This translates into CASKDRDNLYEQYF.

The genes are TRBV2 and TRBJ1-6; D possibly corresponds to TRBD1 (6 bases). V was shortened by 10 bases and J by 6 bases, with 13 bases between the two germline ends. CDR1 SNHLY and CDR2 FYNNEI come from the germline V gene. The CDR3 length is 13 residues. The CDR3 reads CATQGTGNSPLHF. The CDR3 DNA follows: TGTGCCACTCAGGGGACGGGTAATTCACCCCTCCACTTT.

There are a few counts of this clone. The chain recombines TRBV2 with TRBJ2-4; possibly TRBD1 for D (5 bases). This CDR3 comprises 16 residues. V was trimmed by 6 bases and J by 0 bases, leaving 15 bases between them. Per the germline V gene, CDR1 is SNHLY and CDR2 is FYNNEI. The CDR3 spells CASRYDSNLAKNIQYF. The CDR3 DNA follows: TGTGCCAGCAGATACGACAGTAACCTAGCCAAAAACATTCAGTACTTC.

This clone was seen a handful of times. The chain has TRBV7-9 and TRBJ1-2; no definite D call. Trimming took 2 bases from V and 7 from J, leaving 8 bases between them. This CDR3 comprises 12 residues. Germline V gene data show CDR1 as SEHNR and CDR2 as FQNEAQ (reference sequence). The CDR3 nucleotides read TGTGCCAGCAGCTTATTAGAGGCTGGCTACACCTTC. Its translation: CASSLLEAGYTF.

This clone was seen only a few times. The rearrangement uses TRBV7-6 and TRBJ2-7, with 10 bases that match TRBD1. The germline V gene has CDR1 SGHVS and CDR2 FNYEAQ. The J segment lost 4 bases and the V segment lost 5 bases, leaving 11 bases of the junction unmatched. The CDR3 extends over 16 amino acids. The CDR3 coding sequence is TGTGCCAGCAGCCCCCGGGGGACAGGGGCGTTGTACGAGCAGTACTTC. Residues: CASSPRGTGALYEQYF.

This chain's CDR3 is CASSRARDRGYTGELFF. DNA of the CDR3: TGTGCCAGCTCACGGGCCAGGGACAGGGGATACACCGGGGAGCTGTTTTTT. This chain connects TRBV18 to TRBJ2-2; TRBD1 matches 10 bases. The germline CDR1 and CDR2 sequences are KGHSH and LQKENI. The CDR3 consists of 17 residues. V shed 4 bases, J shed 3 bases, and the junction held 8 bases outside the gene matches.

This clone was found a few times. The chain's CDR3 is CASSGSTSGPVEQYF. The CDR3 DNA follows: TGTGCCAGCAGTGGATCAACTAGCGGGCCTGTCGAGCAGTACTTC. This chain links TRBV2 with TRBJ2-7; TRBD2 matches at 9 bases. The CDR3 contains 15 residues. In germline, CDR1 is SNHLY, CDR2 FYNNEI. V dropped 4 bases and J dropped 6; count of bases not matched to a gene: 10.